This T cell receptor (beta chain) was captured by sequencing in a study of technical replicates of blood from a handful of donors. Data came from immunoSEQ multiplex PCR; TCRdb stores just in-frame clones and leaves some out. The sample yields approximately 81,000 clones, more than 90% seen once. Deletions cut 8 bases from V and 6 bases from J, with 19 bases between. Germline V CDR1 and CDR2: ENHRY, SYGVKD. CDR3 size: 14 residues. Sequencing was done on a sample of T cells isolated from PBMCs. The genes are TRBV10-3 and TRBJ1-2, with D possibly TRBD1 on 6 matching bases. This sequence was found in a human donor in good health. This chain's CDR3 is CAIRATGQPNGYTF. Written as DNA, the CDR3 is TGTGCCATCCGAGCGACCGGACAGCCTAATGGCTACACCTTC.